This T cell receptor (beta chain) was sequenced in a study of blood T cell repertoires in COVID-19 (dated by TCRdb to 2018 to 2021). Turning to the overall study: The collaborator samples originated in the United States, Italy and Spain and spanned the acute and convalescent phases of COVID-19. The prospective study material was composed of cDNA or gDNA derived from T cells, B-cell-depleted T cells, or PBMCs. Subjects who had been exposed to COVID-19, were actively infected with it, or had recovered from it provided the deeply sampled blood TCRbeta repertoires that made up the dataset. The repertoires were made available in a free public database intended to serve as a resource for research on the immune response to SARS-CoV-2. Samples were obtained from the ongoing ImmuneRACE study (first 160 participants) and from 950 to 1,500 subjects provided by 6 global collaborators. Nearly every sample came with metadata listing a de-identified subject ID, COVID-19 status, age in years and sex. Where available, HLA class I and class II types were obtained from metadata supplied by the sample provider rather than from assay-based typing.

The collaborating institutions used their own protocols to collect whole blood in K2EDTA tubes. Collaborator samples were shipped for TCRbeta analysis as frozen whole blood, isolated PBMCs, or DNA extracted from either sample type. The immunoSEQ Assay, a bias-controlled multiplex PCR, was used to amplify TCRbeta CDR3 regions from genomic DNA. Regarding the original processing steps: Nucleated cell counts per sample were estimated from amplification of reference gene primers within the assay. To quantify the absolute abundance of each unique TCRbeta CDR3 rearrangement, sequence reads were collapsed and filtered. For each sample, productive Simpson clonality was calculated as the square root of Simpson's diversity index across productive rearrangements. TCRdb carries this immuneACCESS record with in-frame sequences only. Its versions omit some clonotypes, under half of them owing to an unresolved V gene in the studies checked, with the rest unexplained. From that table come the V and J calls and clone size; the DNA was used to work out D and trimming. The sample records about 34,000 clones, 80% to 90% of which are singletons. 13% to 15% of the sample comes from the top ten.

Broad study findings and their caveats: How much clinical and demographic metadata was included differed by source and by participant, and the metadata was provided uncurated.

Note on this clone: Its antigen is unknown. Per-base quality was not reported, and no clone a single base away is much larger than it.

The sequenced sample was peripheral blood. The TCR originated in a man aged 55 to 70 with active COVID-19.

The CDR3 region has the sequence CASSSGVSTDTQYF. At the DNA level, the sequence is TGTGCCAGCAGCTCCGGGGTTAGCACAGATACGCAGTATTTT. Recombination connected TRBV7-2 to TRBJ2-3; a tentative D match to TRBD2 spans 5 bases. The CDR3, cysteine through phenylalanine, is 14 amino acids long. The sequence is cut down to CDR3 DNA, 42 bases in frame from base 1. The CDR1 and CDR2 encoded by the germline V gene are SGHTA and FQGNSA. The junction carries 8 bases between V and J, which are trimmed by 4 bases and 0 bases respectively.